One and the same sample provided the 3 T cell receptor beta chains below, sequenced in a study of cytomegalovirus exposure and HLA in healthy donors (dated 2017 in TCRdb). Libraries were made using the immunoSEQ multiplex PCR assay. The multiplex PCR relied on a mix of 60 forward primers for TCR Vbeta segments and 13 reverse primers for TCR Jbeta segments. What TCRdb holds here is the immuneACCESS table cut down to in-frame rearrangements. Part of the clones is not present; checked against another copy, under half of the missing clones reflect an unresolved V gene, and the others are unexplained. For this sample the table gives 150,000 to 200,000 clones, of which roughly 84% were detected only once. The ten largest clones capture more than 2% of the sample. Sequenced: PBMCs. These receptors came from a man between 18 and 35 years old in good health and CMV-seropositive.

The J gene is TRBJ2-2, the V gene TRBV2; TRBD2 agrees at 12 bases. Germline V gene lookup returns CDR1 SNHLY and CDR2 FYNNEI. This CDR3 is 14 amino acids long. J lost 10 bases, V lost 5 bases, and 5 bases had no gene match. CDR3 DNA: TGTGCCAGCAGTTCTAGCGGGGGGGCCGTGGAGCTGTTTTTT. Protein: CASSSSGGAVELFF.

The chain employs TRBV5-4 and TRBJ2-3; 8 nucleotides agree with TRBD2. The junction had 7 bases not matched to a gene; V was cut back by 2 bases and J by 5 bases. In germline, CDR1 is SGHNT, CDR2 YYREEE (reference sequence). The CDR3 runs to 15 residues. The CDR3 loop is CASSLPGGPLDTQYF. The CDR3 bases are TGTGCCAGCAGCTTACCGGGGGGGCCGTTAGATACGCAGTATTTT.

CDR3: CASSLSPPHEQYF. The CDR3 bases are TGTGCCAGCAGCCTATCTCCCCCCCACGAGCAGTACTTC. The rearrangement joins TRBV11-2 to TRBJ2-7; D is uncertain. Per germline, CDR1 SGHAT and CDR2 FQNNGV. The CDR3 consists of 13 residues. V lost 5 bases and J lost 5, with 13 bases in between.